This TCR beta chain was sequenced for a study of control samples from healthy donors and cancer patients. Germline V gives CDR1 SGDLS, CDR2 YYNGEE. The CDR3 has 14 amino acids. Trimming took off 4 bases at V and 0 bases at J, with 10 bases between the two ends. Method: immunoSEQ multiplex PCR; TCRdb's copy keeps in-frame clones and lacks some. The sample consists of 40,000 to 55,000 clones, 87% of them appearing once. The rearrangement links TRBV9 to TRBJ1-2; D not certain. The sequencing input was PBMCs. This clonotype was sampled from a woman aged 55-69 years with lung cancer. CDR3 amino acids: CASSKQNSNYGYTF. The CDR3 nucleotides read TGTGCCAGCAGCAAACAGAACTCTAACTATGGCTACACCTTC.